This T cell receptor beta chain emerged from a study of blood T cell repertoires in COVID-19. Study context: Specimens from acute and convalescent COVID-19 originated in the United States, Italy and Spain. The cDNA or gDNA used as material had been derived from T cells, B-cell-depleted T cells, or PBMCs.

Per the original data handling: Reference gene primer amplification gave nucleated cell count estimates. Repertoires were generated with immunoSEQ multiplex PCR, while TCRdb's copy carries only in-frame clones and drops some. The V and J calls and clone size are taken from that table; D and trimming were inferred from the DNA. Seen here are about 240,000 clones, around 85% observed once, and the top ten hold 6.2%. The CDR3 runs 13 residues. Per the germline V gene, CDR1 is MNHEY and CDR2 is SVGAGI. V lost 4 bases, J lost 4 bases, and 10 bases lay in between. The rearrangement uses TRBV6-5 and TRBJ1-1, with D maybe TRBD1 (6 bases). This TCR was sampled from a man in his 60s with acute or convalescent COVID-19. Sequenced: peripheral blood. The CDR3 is CASSFGRGTEAFF. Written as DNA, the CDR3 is TGTGCCAGCAGTTTCGGCAGGGGCACTGAAGCTTTCTTT.